This TCR beta chain stems from a study of shared clonotypes between healthy human individuals. Germline V gene lookup returns CDR1 MDHEN and CDR2 SYDVKM. CDR3 length: 14 residues. With V trimmed by 3 bases and J by 5 bases, 3 bases remained unmatched. Several immunoSEQ 96-well plates shared each subset's DNA, each plate a replicate. The assay was immunoSEQ multiplex PCR, and TCRdb's table has in-frame clones only and misses some. The repertoire includes some 2.3 million clones, 85% to 95% of them detected once, and about 0.39% sits in the top ten. Worth noting for this clone: Its specificity is unknown.

The study, taken as a whole, reports: It was observed that roughly 5.5% of naive CD4 clonotypes were shared across several donors. It was the few donors that limited the genetic and exposure-history diversity represented.

The V and J genes are TRBV28 and TRBJ2-7; TRBD2 aligns across 11 bases. The receptor was derived from a man aged 18-30 years in good health. Some clones in this sample may be carry-over from other donors' samples. Sequencing used naive CD4+ T cells from PBMCs. Subset of the sample: CD45RA+ positively selected. CDR3 bases: TGTGCCAGCAGTTTTAGCGGGGGGGGAGACGAGCAGTACTTC. Translating it yields CASSFSGGGDEQYF.